The present T cell receptor beta chain was sequenced within a study of OX40 agonist ivuxolimab in advanced cancers. The wider study: Patients received ivuxolimab, an agonistic anti-OX40 (CD134) antibody. Partial responses were seen in three patients, one with hepatocellular carcinoma and two with cutaneous melanoma. Findings of the study overall: Some patients without response likewise showed low normalized clonal expansion.

As concerns this clone: Its antigen is undetermined.

Sequenced by immunoSEQ multiplex PCR; TCRdb stores in-frame clones only, minus some. The sample yields fewer than 85,000 clones, 85% to 95% seen once. The sample was CD4+ or CD8+ T cells sorted from blood, taken in a trial of the OX40 agonist ivuxolimab. The TCR sequence derives from an adult with an advanced solid tumor such as melanoma, head and neck, liver or kidney cancer.

Here the CDR3 reads CASSLSGSAYEQYF. The CDR3 DNA sequence: TGTGCCAGCAGCCTTAGCGGAAGCGCCTACGAGCAGTACTTC. The rearrangement joins TRBV5-6 to TRBJ2-7; tentative D call: TRBD2 (6 bases). Germline loops: CDR1 SGHDT, CDR2 YYEEEE. V lost 4 bases, J lost 2 bases, and 13 bases lay in between. CDR3 length: 14 amino acids.